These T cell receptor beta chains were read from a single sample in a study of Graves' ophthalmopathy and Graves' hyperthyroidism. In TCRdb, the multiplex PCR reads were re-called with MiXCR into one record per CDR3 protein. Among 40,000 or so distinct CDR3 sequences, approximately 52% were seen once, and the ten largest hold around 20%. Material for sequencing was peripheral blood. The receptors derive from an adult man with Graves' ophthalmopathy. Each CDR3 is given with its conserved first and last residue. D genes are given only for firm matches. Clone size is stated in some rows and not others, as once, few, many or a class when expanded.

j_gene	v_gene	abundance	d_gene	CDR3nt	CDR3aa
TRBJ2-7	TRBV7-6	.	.	TGTGCCAGCAGCTCCCACATGAGCGAGCAGTACTTC	CASSSHMSEQYF
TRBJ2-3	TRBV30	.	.	TGTGCCTGGAGTGCCAACCCGCCCTCGGCGGATACGCAGTATTTT	CAWSANPPSADTQYF
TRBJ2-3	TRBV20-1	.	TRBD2	TGCAGTTACCTCGGGACTATCAACACAGATACGCAGTATTTT	CSYLGTINTDTQYF
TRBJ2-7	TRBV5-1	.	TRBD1	TGCGCCAGCAGCTTGGGGCCTAGACAGGGGGGGACCTACGAGCAGTACTTC	CASSLGPRQGGTYEQYF
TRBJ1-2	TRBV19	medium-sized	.	TGTGCCAGTAGTATATCGGGGGATGGCTACACCTTC	CASSISGDGYTF
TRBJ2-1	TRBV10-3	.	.	TGTGCCATCAGTGAGATGAGAGCAGAGGAGCAGTTCTTC	CAISEMRAEEQFF
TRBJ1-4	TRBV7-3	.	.	TGTGCCAGCAGCTCCCGGGGAGGGCAGGCGACGCAGCGGACTAATGAAAAACTGTTTTTT	CASSSRGGQATQRTNEKLFF
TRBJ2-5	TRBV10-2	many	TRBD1	TGCGCCAGCAGTGAGAACAGGGGGACCCAAGAGACCCAGTACTTC	CASSENRGTQETQYF
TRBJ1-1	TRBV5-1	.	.	TGCGCCAGCAGCTTGATCCTACAGGGTGAAGGTGCTGAGGCTTTCTTT	CASSLILQGEGAEAFF
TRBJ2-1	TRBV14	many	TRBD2	TGTGCCAGCAGCCAACTGACTAGCGGGAATGGTGAGCAGTTCTTC	CASSQLTSGNGEQFF
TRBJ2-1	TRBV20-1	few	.	TGCAGTGCTGACTCGGTAGGGTTGGAGGAGCAGTTCTTC	CSADSVGLEEQFF
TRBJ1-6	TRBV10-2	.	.	TGCGCCAGCAGTGAGGCCTCAGATCAGGTTTCGCTTTCACCCCTCCACTTT	CASSEASDQVSLSPLHF
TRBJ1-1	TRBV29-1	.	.	TGCAGCGTTGTGGGCTGGAACACTGAAGCTTTCTTT	CSVVGWNTEAFF
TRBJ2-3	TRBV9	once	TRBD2	TGTGCCAGCAGCCTTAGGACTAGCGGCAGCACAGATACGCAGTATTTT	CASSLRTSGSTDTQYF
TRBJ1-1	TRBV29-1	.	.	TGCAGCAGTTTAGAGGACCTCGGGGGAACTGAAGCTTTCTTT	CSSLEDLGGTEAFF
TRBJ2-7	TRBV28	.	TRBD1	TGTGCCAGCAGTAACCCCAGGACAGGAAAATCCTACGAGCAGTACTTC	CASSNPRTGKSYEQYF
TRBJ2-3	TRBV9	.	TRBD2	TGTGCCAGCAGCGTAGGCGGGAGCGCCACAGATACGCAGTATTTT	CASSVGGSATDTQYF